This record looks at one T cell receptor beta chain sequence and its context. A J-beta primer mix and a sample-barcoded 5' primer were used in a second PCR of roughly 6 to 11 cycles. Each cDNA was tagged by a template-switch adaptor containing 12 random nucleotides. TCRdb reprocessed the 5' RACE reads via MiXCR and lists one record per CDR3 protein. Of over 750,000 distinct CDR3 sequences listed, around 25% were seen once; the top ten hold 9.4%. Donors gave around 10 milliliters of peripheral blood apiece. These data come from a study of blood T cells in healthy people across ages. Trimming cost V 5 bases and J 2 bases, with 15 bases left between them. This CDR3 has 15 residues. These data were likewise used in another study, on T cells of mothers and their children. This second study says: A slight, non-significant increase in overlap was found for related mother-child pairs relative to unrelated pairs.

The V gene is TRBV12-3 or TRBV12-4, the J gene TRBJ2-5; D might be TRBD1 (6 bases). This clonotype was obtained from a boy aged 5 to 17 in good health. The sample consisted of blood. The CDR3 sequence: CASSPDRLYQETQYF. The CDR3 nucleotides read TGTGCCAGCAGTCCGGACAGACTATATCAAGAGACCCAGTACTTC.